This TCR beta chain appears in the sequencing data of a study of blood T cell repertoires in COVID-19. Study-level information: The United States, Italy and Spain were the sources of the acute and convalescent COVID-19 samples. Sample material is recorded as cDNA or gDNA derived from T cells, B-cell-depleted T cells, or PBMCs.

The CDR3 is 16 amino acids. Trimming at V came to 10 bases and at J to 0 bases, leaving 7 bases not matched to a gene. The germline V gene encodes CDR1 SNHLY and CDR2 FYNNEI. As processed by the authors: Reference gene primer amplification gave nucleated cell count estimates. Profiled with immunoSEQ multiplex PCR; TCRdb holds only in-frame clones, not every one. The D gene and trimming were derived from the DNA, and the V and J assignments and clone size from that table. The sample lists under 250,000 clones, 80% to 85% seen once, with around 8.9% in the top ten. V is TRBV2 and J is TRBJ2-4; 12 bases are shared with TRBD2. The sequencing input was PBMCs or T cells enriched from blood (not recorded which). The source of this sequence is a woman in her 50s with acute COVID-19. CDR3 bases: TGTGCCACCAGGCTGGGACTAGCGGGAGCCAAAAACATTCAGTACTTC. The encoded protein is CATRLGLAGAKNIQYF.